One sample yielded the 13 T cell receptor beta chains listed below, sequenced in a study of cytomegalovirus exposure and HLA in healthy donors. 13 Jbeta primers and 60 Vbeta primers were used for the PCR. Profiling relied on immunoSEQ multiplex PCR, and the TCRdb table lists in-frame clones only, not all of them. The sample records about 180,000 clones, over 75% being singletons. Specimen: PBMCs. Receptors originate from a woman between 45 and 60 years old in good health and CMV-seronegative.

The chain carries TRBV7-8 and TRBJ1-1; D might be TRBD1 (6 bases). Per the germline V gene, CDR1 is SGHVS and CDR2 is FQNEAQ. The CDR3 spans 14 residues. The ends were cut back, 6 bases at V and 4 bases at J, with 15 bases in the middle. CDR3 DNA: TGTGCCAGCAGAATTAACAGGGTTGGCACTGAAGCTTTCTTT. This codes for CASRINRVGTEAFF.

The chain's CDR3 is CASSQGQANNQPQHF. Here the CDR3 DNA reads TGCGCCAGCAGCCAAGGGCAGGCTAACAATCAGCCCCAGCATTTT. The V and J genes are TRBV4-1 and TRBJ1-5, with no clear D. This CDR3 region has 15 residues. Germline assignment: CDR1 MGHRA and CDR2 YSYEKL. V was pared by 1 base and J by 3 bases, with 10 bases between.

The genes are TRBV19 and TRBJ1-4, with TRBD1 as a possible D gene (6 bases). The CDR3 contains 17 residues. Germline CDR1 reads LNHDA; CDR2 reads SQIVND (reference sequence). V was trimmed by 3 bases and J by 7 bases, leaving 21 bases between them. The CDR3 reads CASSILNPGQVGEKLFF. The CDR3 DNA follows: TGTGCCAGTAGTATCCTAAACCCGGGACAAGTGGGTGAAAAACTGTTTTTT. The full variable domain, its missing parts supplied by reference TRBV19 and TRBJ1-4, is DGGITQSPKYLFRKEGQNVTLSCEQNLNHDAMYWYRQDPGQGLRLIYYSQIVNDFQKGDIAEGYSVSREKKESFPLTVTSAQKNPTAFYLCASSILNPGQVGEKLFFGSGTQLSVL.

The chain uses TRBV27 and TRBJ2-5; D may be TRBD2 (6 bases). V was clipped by 7 bases and J by 5 bases, with 17 bases between them. Germline CDR1 MNHEY, CDR2 SMNVEV (reference sequence). The CDR3 contains 14 residues. CDR3 sequence: CASTGGATRETQYF. The CDR3 region has the DNA TGTGCCAGCACGGGCGGGGCTACGCGGGAGACCCAGTACTTC.

The rearrangement links TRBV5-5 to TRBJ2-7; D is unclear. Trimming took off 4 bases at V and 3 bases at J, with 14 bases between the two ends. CDR1 and CDR2 (germline): SGHKS, YYEKEE (reference sequence). The CDR3 contains 14 residues. CDR3 nucleotides: TGTGCCAGCAGCAAGAACACAGACCTCTACGAGCAGTACTTC. Translating it yields CASSKNTDLYEQYF.

This clone appeared once. V gene TRBV6-1 combines with J gene TRBJ1-1, with a possible D match to TRBD1 (5 bases). The CDR3 runs to 12 residues. Germline CDR1 is MNHNS and CDR2 is SASEGT. The ends were cut back, 3 bases at V and 5 bases at J, with 7 bases in the middle. The CDR3 nucleotides are TGTGCCAGCAGTGAGGGGCGTACTGAAGCTTTCTTT. Protein: CASSEGRTEAFF.

The chain recombines TRBV30 with TRBJ2-3; 11 bases map to TRBD1. Germline CDR1 is GTSNPN and CDR2 is SVGIG (reference sequence). After removal of 7 bases from V and 3 bases from J, the junction contained 3 bases not matched to a gene. The CDR3 extends over 13 amino acids. The CDR3 loop reads CALGTGGTDTQYF. The CDR3 nucleotides are TGTGCCTTAGGGACAGGGGGGACAGATACGCAGTATTTT. Complete variable domain (other parts from reference TRBV30 and TRBJ2-3): SQTIHQWPATLVQPVGSPLSLECTVEGTSNPNLYWYRQAAGRGLQLLFYSVGIGQISSEVPQNLSASRPQDRQFILSSKKLLLSDSGFYLCALGTGGTDTQYFGPGTRLTVL.

J is TRBJ2-7 and V is TRBV13; D possibly corresponds to TRBD1 (5 bases). Germline CDR1 reads PRHDT; CDR2 reads FYEKMQ (reference sequence). The CDR3 length is 13 residues. V was trimmed by 5 bases and J by 2 bases, leaving 10 bases between them. The CDR3: CASSTDSAYEQYF. The CDR3 coding sequence is TGTGCCAGCAGCACCGACAGCGCCTACGAGCAGTACTTC.

The V call is TRBV5-4, the J call TRBJ2-7; D not resolved. V lost 4 bases to trimming and J lost 3 bases, with 14 bases between them. CDR3 length: 14 amino acids. Looked up from germline, CDR1 is SGHNT and CDR2 is YYREEE (reference sequence). CDR3 coding DNA: TGTGCCAGCAGCCAGCCGGGTTTCGACTACGAGCAGTACTTC. Its protein product is CASSQPGFDYEQYF.

This clone appeared once. V gene TRBV5-6 combines with J gene TRBJ2-3, with 14 positions matching TRBD2. CDR1 and CDR2 (germline): SGHDT, YYEEEE. The CDR3 has 17 residues. V shed 5 bases, J shed 11 bases, and the junction held 16 bases outside the gene matches. CDR3 protein: CASSLGLGTSGSVGQYF. The CDR3 region has the DNA TGTGCCAGCAGTCTCGGGTTGGGGACTAGCGGGAGTGTCGGGCAGTATTTT.

The chain joins TRBV11-3 to TRBJ2-2; TRBD2 matches at 10 bases. Per the germline V gene, CDR1 is SGHNT and CDR2 is YENEEA. V lost 1 base and J lost 6; bases outside the gene matches: 2. The CDR3 consists of 15 residues. The CDR3: CASSLGLAGAGELFF. The CDR3 bases are TGTGCCAGCAGCTTAGGCCTAGCGGGAGCCGGGGAGCTGTTTTTT.

The chain employs TRBV7-9 and TRBJ2-7, with 13 bases fitting TRBD2. Trimming took 6 bases from V and 0 from J; bases not matched to a gene: 5. The germline V gene encodes CDR1 SEHNR and CDR2 FQNEAQ (reference sequence). The CDR3 covers 16 residues. In DNA form, the CDR3 reads TGTGCCAGCAGTACACTAGCGGGAGGGACCTCCTACGAGCAGTACTTC. Its translation is CASSTLAGGTSYEQYF.

This clone was recorded a few times. The chain uses TRBV28 and TRBJ2-4; 7 positions agree with TRBD2. The germline V gene has CDR1 MDHEN and CDR2 SYDVKM. The junction had 5 bases not matched to a gene; V was cut back by 3 bases and J by 0 bases. The CDR3 loop spans 16 amino acids. The CDR3 here is CASSFGGLLAKNIQYF. The CDR3 DNA reads as TGTGCCAGCAGTTTCGGGGGACTACTAGCCAAAAACATTCAGTACTTC.